A selection of T cell receptor beta chains follows, all from one sample in a study of Graves' ophthalmopathy and Graves' hyperthyroidism. TCRdb independently ran MiXCR on the multiplex PCR reads; one entry per CDR3 protein. The sample includes about 240,000 distinct CDR3 sequences, around 45% of them seen just once. Sequencing was carried out using peripheral blood. These TCRs come from an adult man with Graves' ophthalmopathy. Each CDR3 is given with its conserved first and last residue. The D gene is left open where the match is weak. Expanded clones get a size class; other rows say once, few or many, or leave the size out.

>TRBV12-3/TRBV12-4|-|TRBJ2-2|TRBD1
CASSRDRYTGELFF
TGTGCCAGCAGCCGGGACAGATACACCGGGGAGCTGTTTTTT
>TRBV29-1|-|TRBJ1-1|-
CSVVGCTEAFF
TGCAGCGTAGTGGGGTGCACTGAAGCTTTCTTT
>TRBV29-1|-|TRBJ1-5|-
CSVGGIGGQPQHF
TGCAGCGTTGGCGGGATAGGCGGACAGCCCCAGCATTTT
>TRBV9|-|TRBJ1-2|TRBD1
CASSVDPLQGGAGYTF
TGTGCCAGCAGCGTAGACCCGTTACAGGGGGGGGCGGGCTACACCTTC
>TRBV5-1|-|TRBJ2-2|-
CASSLTRDWNTGELFF
TGCGCCAGCAGCTTGACCCGGGACTGGAACACCGGGGAGCTGTTTTTT
>TRBV10-3|-|TRBJ2-7|-
CAISLGNKVEQYF
TGTGCCATCAGTTTAGGAAACAAGGTCGAGCAGTACTTC
>TRBV24-1|few|TRBJ1-6|-
CATSLGQPNSPLHF
TGTGCCACCAGTCTCGGACAGCCTAATTCACCCCTCCACTTT
>TRBV25-1|-|TRBJ1-1|-
CASSESNEAFF
TGTGCCAGCAGTGAATCGAATGAAGCTTTCTTT
>TRBV19|-|TRBJ1-5|-
CASARTREKTQPQHF
TGTGCCAGTGCTAGGACGAGGGAAAAAACTCAGCCCCAGCATTTT
>TRBV7-9|-|TRBJ2-5|-
CASSLEEVETQYF
TGTGCCAGCAGCTTAGAGGAGGTAGAGACCCAGTACTTC
>TRBV7-6|-|TRBJ1-1|-
CASSPRRAWDIDTEAFF
TGTGCCAGCAGCCCCCGTCGGGCCTGGGATATTGACACTGAAGCTTTCTTT